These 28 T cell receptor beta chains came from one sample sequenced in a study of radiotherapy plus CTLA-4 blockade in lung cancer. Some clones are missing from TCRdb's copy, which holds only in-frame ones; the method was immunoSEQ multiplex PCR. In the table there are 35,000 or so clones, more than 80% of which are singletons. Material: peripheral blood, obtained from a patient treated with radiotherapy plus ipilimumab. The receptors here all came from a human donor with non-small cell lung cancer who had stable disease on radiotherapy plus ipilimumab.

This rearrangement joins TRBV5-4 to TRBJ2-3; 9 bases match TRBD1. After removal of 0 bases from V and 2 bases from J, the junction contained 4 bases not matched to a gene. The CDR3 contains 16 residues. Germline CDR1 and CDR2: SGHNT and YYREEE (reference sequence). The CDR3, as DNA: TGTGCCAGCAGCTTGGCCCGGACAGGGGCCACAGATACGCAGTATTTT. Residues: CASSLARTGATDTQYF.

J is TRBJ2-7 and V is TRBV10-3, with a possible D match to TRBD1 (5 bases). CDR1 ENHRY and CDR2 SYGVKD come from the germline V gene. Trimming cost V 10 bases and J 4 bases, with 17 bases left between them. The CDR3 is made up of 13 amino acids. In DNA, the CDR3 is TGTGCCAGCTCCAGGGTGAGAGAATACGAGCAGTACTTC. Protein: CASSRVREYEQYF.

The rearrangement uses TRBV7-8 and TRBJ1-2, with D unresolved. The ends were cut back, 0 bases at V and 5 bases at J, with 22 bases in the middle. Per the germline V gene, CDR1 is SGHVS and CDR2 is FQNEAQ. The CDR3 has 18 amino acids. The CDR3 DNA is TGTGCCAGCAGCTTAGCGGGTGGGGAGCGCCAACCTTGGTATGGCTACACCTTC. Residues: CASSLAGGERQPWYGYTF.

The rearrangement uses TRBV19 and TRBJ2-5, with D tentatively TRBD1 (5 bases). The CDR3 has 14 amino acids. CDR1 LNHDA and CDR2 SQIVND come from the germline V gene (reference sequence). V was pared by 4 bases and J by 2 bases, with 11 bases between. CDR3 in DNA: TGTGCCAGTAGTAATACAAGGGGTCAAGAGACCCAGTACTTC. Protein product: CASSNTRGQETQYF.

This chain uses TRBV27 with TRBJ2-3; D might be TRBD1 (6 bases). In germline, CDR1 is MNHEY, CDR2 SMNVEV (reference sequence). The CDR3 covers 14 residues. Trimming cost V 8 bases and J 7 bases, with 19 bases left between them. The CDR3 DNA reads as TGTGCCAGCCGACCGCAGGGGTTATTCAATACGCAGTATTTT. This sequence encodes CASRPQGLFNTQYF.

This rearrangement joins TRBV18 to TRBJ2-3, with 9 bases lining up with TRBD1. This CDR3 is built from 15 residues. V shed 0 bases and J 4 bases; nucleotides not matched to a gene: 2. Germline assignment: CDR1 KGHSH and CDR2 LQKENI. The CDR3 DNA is TGTGCCAGCTCACCACCGGGACAGGGTCCAGATACGCAGTATTTT. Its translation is CASSPPGQGPDTQYF.

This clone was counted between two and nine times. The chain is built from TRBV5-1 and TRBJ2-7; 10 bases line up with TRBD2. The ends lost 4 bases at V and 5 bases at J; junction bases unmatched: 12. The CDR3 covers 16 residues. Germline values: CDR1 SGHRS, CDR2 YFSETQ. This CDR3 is CASSLRSSGRSDEQYF. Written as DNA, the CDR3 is TGCGCCAGCAGCCTACGCTCTAGCGGGAGATCGGACGAGCAGTACTTC.

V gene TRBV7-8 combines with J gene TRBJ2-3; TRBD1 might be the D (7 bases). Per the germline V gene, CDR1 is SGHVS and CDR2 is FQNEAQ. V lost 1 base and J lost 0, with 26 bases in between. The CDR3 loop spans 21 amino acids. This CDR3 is CASSLGTAGQLDGVSTDTQYF. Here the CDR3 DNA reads TGTGCCAGCAGCTTAGGGACCGCGGGACAGCTCGATGGGGTAAGCACAGATACGCAGTATTTT.

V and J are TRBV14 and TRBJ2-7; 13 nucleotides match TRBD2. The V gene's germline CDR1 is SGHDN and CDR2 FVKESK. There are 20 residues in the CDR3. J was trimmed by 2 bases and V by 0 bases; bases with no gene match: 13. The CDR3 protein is CASSQDREGTSGMTTYEQYF. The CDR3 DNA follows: TGTGCCAGCAGCCAAGATCGGGAGGGGACTAGCGGGATGACTACCTACGAGCAGTACTTC. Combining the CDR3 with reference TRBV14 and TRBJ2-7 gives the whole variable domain EAGVTQFPSHSVIEKGQTVTLRCDPISGHDNLYWYRRVMGKEIKFLLHFVKESKQDESGMPNNRFLAERTGGTYSTLKVQPAELEDSGVYFCASSQDREGTSGMTTYEQYFGPGTRLTVT.

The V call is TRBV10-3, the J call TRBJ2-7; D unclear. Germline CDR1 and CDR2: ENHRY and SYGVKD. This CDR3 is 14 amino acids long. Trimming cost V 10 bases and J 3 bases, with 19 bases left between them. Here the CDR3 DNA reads TGTGCCAGGGCACAGCATATAAAACTCTACGAGCAGTACTTC. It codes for CARAQHIKLYEQYF.

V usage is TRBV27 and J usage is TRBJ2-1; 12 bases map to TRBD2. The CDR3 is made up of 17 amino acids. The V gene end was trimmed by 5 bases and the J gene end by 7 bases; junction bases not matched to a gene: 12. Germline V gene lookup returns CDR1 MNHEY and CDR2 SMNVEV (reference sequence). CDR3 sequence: CASSPNPSGRASNEQFF. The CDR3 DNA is TGTGCCAGCAGTCCTAACCCTAGCGGGAGGGCGTCTAATGAGCAGTTCTTC.

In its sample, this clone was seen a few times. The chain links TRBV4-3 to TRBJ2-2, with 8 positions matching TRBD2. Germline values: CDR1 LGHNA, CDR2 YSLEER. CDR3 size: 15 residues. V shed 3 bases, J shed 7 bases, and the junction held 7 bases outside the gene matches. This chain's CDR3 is CASSHPGGAGGELFF. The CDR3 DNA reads TGCGCCAGCAGCCACCCCGGGGGGGCGGGCGGGGAGCTGTTTTTT.

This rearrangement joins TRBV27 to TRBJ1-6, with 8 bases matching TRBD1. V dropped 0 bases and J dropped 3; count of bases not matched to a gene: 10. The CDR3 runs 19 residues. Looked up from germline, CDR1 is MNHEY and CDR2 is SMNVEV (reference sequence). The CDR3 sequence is CASSLSNRDRLFYNSPLHF. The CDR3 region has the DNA TGTGCCAGCAGTTTATCGAACCGGGACAGGCTATTCTATAATTCACCCCTCCACTTT.

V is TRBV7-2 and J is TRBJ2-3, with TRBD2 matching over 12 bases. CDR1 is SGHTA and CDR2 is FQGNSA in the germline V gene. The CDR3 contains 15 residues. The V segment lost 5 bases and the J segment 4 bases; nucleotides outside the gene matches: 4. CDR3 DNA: TGTGCCAGCAGCCCCAGACTAGCGGGAGCAGATACGCAGTATTTT. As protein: CASSPRLAGADTQYF.

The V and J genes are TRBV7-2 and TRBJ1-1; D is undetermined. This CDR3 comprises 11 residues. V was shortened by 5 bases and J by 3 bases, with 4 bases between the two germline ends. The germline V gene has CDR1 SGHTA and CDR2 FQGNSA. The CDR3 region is CASSQDTEAFF. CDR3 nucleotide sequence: TGTGCCAGCAGCCAGGACACTGAAGCTTTCTTT.

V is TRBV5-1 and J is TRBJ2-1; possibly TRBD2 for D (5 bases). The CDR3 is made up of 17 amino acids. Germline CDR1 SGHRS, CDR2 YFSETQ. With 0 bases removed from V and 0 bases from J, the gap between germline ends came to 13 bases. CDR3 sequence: CASSLVDFRSSYNEQFF. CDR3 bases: TGCGCCAGCAGCTTGGTGGACTTCAGGAGCTCCTACAATGAGCAGTTCTTC. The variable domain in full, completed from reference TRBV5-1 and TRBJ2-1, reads KAGVTQTPRYLIKTRGQQVTLSCSPISGHRSVSWYQQTPGQGLQFLFEYFSETQRNKGNFPGRFSGRQFSNSRSEMNVSTLELGDSALYLCASSLVDFRSSYNEQFFGPGTRLTVL.

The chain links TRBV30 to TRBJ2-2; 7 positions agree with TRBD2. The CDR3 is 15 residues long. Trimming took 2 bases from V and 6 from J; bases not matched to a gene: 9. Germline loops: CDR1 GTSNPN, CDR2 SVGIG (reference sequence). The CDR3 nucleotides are TGTGCCTGGAGTAGGACTAGTTTAATGGCCGGGGAGCTGTTTTTT. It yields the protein CAWSRTSLMAGELFF.

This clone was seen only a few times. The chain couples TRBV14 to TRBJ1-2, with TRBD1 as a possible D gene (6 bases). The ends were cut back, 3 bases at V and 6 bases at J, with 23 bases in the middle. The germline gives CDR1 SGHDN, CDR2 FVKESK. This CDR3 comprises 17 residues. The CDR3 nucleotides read TGTGCCAGCAGCCAGTTCAACAGGGAATTAGGACGAGATGGCTACACCTTC. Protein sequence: CASSQFNRELGRDGYTF.

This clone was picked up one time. Here the CDR3 reads CASSPHSPSGQGQYEQYF. The DNA for the CDR3 is TGTGCCAGCTCACCACACTCCCCTAGCGGCCAGGGCCAGTACGAGCAGTACTTC. The gene calls are TRBV18 and TRBJ2-7, with 7 bases identical to TRBD2. V was pared by 1 base and J by 4 bases, with 16 bases of the junction left unmatched. The CDR3 runs 18 residues. Germline CDR1 KGHSH, CDR2 LQKENI. Looking up the rest from reference TRBV18 and TRBJ2-7 gives the full variable domain: NAGVMQNPRHLVRRRGQEARLRCSPMKGHSHVYWYRQLPEEGLKFMVYLQKENIIDESGMPKERFSAEFPKEGPSILRIQQVVRGDSAAYFCASSPHSPSGQGQYEQYFGPGTRLTVT.

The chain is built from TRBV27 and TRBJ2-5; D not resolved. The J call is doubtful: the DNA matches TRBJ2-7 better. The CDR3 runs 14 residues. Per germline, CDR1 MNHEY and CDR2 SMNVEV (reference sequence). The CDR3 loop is CASSLGLGTYEQYF. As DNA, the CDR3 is TGTGCCAGCAGTTTAGGGCTGGGTACCTACGAGCAGTACTTC.

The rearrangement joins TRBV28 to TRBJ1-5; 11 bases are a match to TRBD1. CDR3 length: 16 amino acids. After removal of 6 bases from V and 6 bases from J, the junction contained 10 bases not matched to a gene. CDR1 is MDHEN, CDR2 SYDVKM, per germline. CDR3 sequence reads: CASSSGGQGAVQPQHF. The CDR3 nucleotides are TGTGCCAGCAGCTCGGGCGGACAGGGGGCAGTTCAGCCCCAGCATTTT.

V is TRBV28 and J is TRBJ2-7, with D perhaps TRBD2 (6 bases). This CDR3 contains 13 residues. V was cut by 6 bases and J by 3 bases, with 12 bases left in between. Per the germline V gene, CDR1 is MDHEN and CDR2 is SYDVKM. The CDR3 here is CASRVGGDYEQYF. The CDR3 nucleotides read TGTGCCAGCAGGGTAGGCGGGGACTACGAGCAGTACTTC.

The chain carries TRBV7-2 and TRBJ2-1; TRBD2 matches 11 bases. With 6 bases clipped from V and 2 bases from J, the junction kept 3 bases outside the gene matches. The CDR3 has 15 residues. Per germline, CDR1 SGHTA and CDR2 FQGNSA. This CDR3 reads CASSPSGRTYNEQFF. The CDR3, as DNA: TGTGCCAGCAGTCCTAGCGGGAGGACCTACAATGAGCAGTTCTTC.

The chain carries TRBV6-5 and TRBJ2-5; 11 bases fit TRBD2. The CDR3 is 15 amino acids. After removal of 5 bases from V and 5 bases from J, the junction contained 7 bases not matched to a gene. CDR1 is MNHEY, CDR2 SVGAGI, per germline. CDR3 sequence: CASSVLAGGLETQYF. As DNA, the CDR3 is TGTGCCAGCAGTGTTTTAGCGGGAGGGCTTGAGACCCAGTACTTC.

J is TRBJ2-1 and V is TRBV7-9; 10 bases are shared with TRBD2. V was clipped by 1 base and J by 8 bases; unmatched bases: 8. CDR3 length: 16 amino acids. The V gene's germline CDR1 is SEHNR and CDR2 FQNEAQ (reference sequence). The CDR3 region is CASSLGAASGSDEQFF. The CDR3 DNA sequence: TGTGCCAGCAGCTTAGGGGCGGCTAGCGGGAGCGATGAGCAGTTCTTC.

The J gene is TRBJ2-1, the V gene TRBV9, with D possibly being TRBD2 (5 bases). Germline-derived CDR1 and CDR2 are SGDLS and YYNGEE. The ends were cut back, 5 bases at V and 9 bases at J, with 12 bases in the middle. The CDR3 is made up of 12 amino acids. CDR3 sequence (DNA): TGTGCCAGCAGTACTAGTGAGGCTGAGCAGTTCTTC. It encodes CASSTSEAEQFF.

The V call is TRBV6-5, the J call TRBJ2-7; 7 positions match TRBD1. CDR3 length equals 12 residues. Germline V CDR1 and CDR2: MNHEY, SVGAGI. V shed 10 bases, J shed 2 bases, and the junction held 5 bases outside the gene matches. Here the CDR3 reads CATRGGTYEQYF. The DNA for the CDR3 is TGTGCCACCAGAGGGGGCACCTACGAGCAGTACTTC.

The CDR3 reads CASSVTRVEQYF. The CDR3 coding sequence is TGTGCCAGCAGCGTCACTAGGGTTGAGCAGTATTTT. The V gene is TRBV7-9, the J gene TRBJ2-3; D is possibly TRBD2 (5 bases). Germline loops: CDR1 SEHNR, CDR2 FQNEAQ (reference sequence). V was clipped by 5 bases and J by 11 bases, with 14 bases between them. The CDR3 totals 12 residues. The entire variable domain, with the rest obtained from reference TRBV7-9 and TRBJ2-3, is as follows: DTGVSQNPRHKITKRGQNVTFRCDPISEHNRLYWYRQTLGQGPEFLTYFQNEAQLEKSRLLSDRFSAERPKGSFSTLEIQRTEQGDSAMYLCASSVTRVEQYFGPGTRLTVL.